These 8 T cell receptor beta chains share one sample of origin, sequenced in a study of cytomegalovirus exposure and HLA in healthy donors. The PCR used 60 Vbeta and 13 Jbeta primers. Method: immunoSEQ multiplex PCR; TCRdb's copy keeps in-frame clones and lacks some. The sample has 100,000 to 150,000 clones, roughly 78% seen once. Sequencing was performed on PBMCs. All receptors come from a man aged 45-60 years in good health and CMV-seropositive.

The chain uses TRBV18 and TRBJ1-2; D is possibly TRBD1 (6 bases). From germline, CDR1 is KGHSH and CDR2 LQKENI. CDR3 size: 14 residues. V was clipped by 6 bases and J by 4 bases, with 15 bases between them. CDR3 loop: CASSRDTGVYGYTF. The CDR3, as DNA: TGTGCCAGCTCCCGGGACACTGGGGTCTATGGCTACACCTTC.

CDR3 protein: CASSSEGGYSNQPQHF. The CDR3 DNA reads as TGCGCCAGCAGTAGCGAGGGAGGATATAGCAATCAGCCCCAGCATTTT. The chain combines TRBV4-1 with TRBJ1-5; D is unclear. Germline CDR1 is MGHRA and CDR2 is YSYEKL. Trimming stripped 6 bases from V and 0 bases from J, with 15 bases between. The CDR3 extends over 16 amino acids.

CDR3 coding DNA: TGTGCCAGCAGTGAAGGACTAGCTGAGCAGTTCTTC. This encodes CASSEGLAEQFF. The chain couples TRBV6-1 to TRBJ2-1, with 7 bases identical to TRBD2. This CDR3 spans 12 amino acids. V trimming: 1 base; J trimming: 9 bases; junction bases outside the gene matches: 0. Germline V gives CDR1 MNHNS, CDR2 SASEGT.

The V and J genes are TRBV6-4 and TRBJ1-2, with D possibly matching TRBD1 (5 bases). Between the trimmed V and J ends, which lost 2 bases and 8 bases, there was a span of 15 bases. Germline CDR1 reads MRHNA; CDR2 reads SNTAGT. The CDR3 length is 14 residues. CDR3 nucleotides: TGTGCCAGCAGTGACGCCCCCGGGACTTACGGCTACACCTTC. Protein product: CASSDAPGTYGYTF.

The V gene is TRBV6-1, the J gene TRBJ2-5; weak D call: TRBD1 (7 bases). Germline V gene data show CDR1 as MNHNS and CDR2 as SASEGT. CDR3 size: 14 residues. Trimming took off 5 bases at V and 9 bases at J, with 19 bases between the two ends. CDR3 nucleotide sequence: TGTGCCAGCAGTTTGGGGACAGCCTCGGGGGCCCAGTACTTC. Encoded protein: CASSLGTASGAQYF.

About this clone itself: Its ends do not fully match the called genes, so a read error is possible. This chain links TRBV7-9 with TRBJ2-1; 14 positions agree with TRBD2. The CDR3 is 16 amino acids. CDR1 SEHNR and CDR2 FQNEAQ come from the germline V gene (reference sequence). The CDR3 is CSSSRMTSGGANEQFF. DNA for the CDR3: TGTTCCAGCAGCCGAATGACTAGCGGGGGGGCCAATGAGCAGTTCTTC.

This clone has only a few counts. The genes are TRBV5-1 and TRBJ2-3, with TRBD1 as a possible D gene (6 bases). Trimming removed 0 bases from V and 2 bases from J, with 10 bases in between. CDR1 is SGHRS and CDR2 is YFSETQ in the germline V gene. This CDR3 region has 15 residues. Here the CDR3 DNA reads TGCGCCAGCAGCTTGGCGGACAGTCCCACAGATACGCAGTATTTT. Amino acids: CASSLADSPTDTQYF.

The CDR3 loop reads CASSPQQRGNTIYF. The CDR3 bases are TGTGCCAGCAGCCCCCAACAGAGAGGAAACACCATATATTTT. This chain joins TRBV14 and TRBJ1-3; no definite D call. Germline CDR1 SGHDN, CDR2 FVKESK. The CDR3 extends over 14 amino acids. The V end lost 4 bases, the J end lost 4 bases, and 11 bases lay between the germline ends.